This T cell receptor (beta chain) came from a study of OX40 agonist ivuxolimab in advanced cancers. In the study overall: Allowance was made for prior anti-PD-1, anti-PD-L1 or anti-CTLA-4 therapy, and approximately 40% had some. Study-wide results and limits: Clonal expansion was seen in CD4+ and CD8+ blood T cells by week 6 at 0.1 to 3.0 mg/kg.

The CDR3 is 15 residues long. Trimming removed 1 base at V and 10 bases at J, with 18 bases between. In germline, CDR1 is SGHRS, CDR2 YFSETQ. Data came from immunoSEQ multiplex PCR; TCRdb stores just in-frame clones and leaves some out. Among 15,000 to 16,000 clones listed, about 81% were seen once. Patients with a history of autoimmune disease or on systemic immunosuppression were excluded. This clone showed up just once. The target antigen is unknown. The specimen was CD4+ or CD8+ T cells sorted from blood, collected in a trial of the OX40 agonist ivuxolimab. The rearrangement links TRBV5-1 to TRBJ2-1, with D perhaps matching TRBD2 (6 bases). The sequence was obtained from an adult with an advanced solid tumor such as melanoma, head and neck, liver or kidney cancer. In DNA, the CDR3 is TGCGCCAGCAGCTTGTCCCTAGCGAGCAGGGAAGAGCAGTTCTTC. Translated: CASSLSLASREEQFF.